Listed below are T cell receptor beta chains from one sample, sequenced in a study of cytomegalovirus exposure and HLA in healthy donors. Clones were read by immunoSEQ multiplex PCR, and TCRdb kept only the in-frame ones, dropping some. The sample consists of about 170,000 clones, around 74% of them appearing once. Input material: PBMCs. The receptors were gathered from a female donor in good health and CMV-seronegative. Both conserved end residues are part of each CDR3. D genes are given only for firm matches. Not all rows give a size; the values are once, few, many and, for expanded clones, a class.

cdr3_length j_call d_call clone_size v_call cdr3_aa cdr3_nt
18 TRBJ2-2 - - TRBV5-6 CASSSRLERHRAVGELFF TGTGCCAGCAGCTCCCGGTTGGAGAGGCACAGGGCAGTCGGGGAGCTGTTTTTT
13 TRBJ2-7 - once TRBV10-3 CAISRDSSREQYF TGTGCCATCAGCCGGGACTCCTCGCGCGAGCAGTACTTC
13 TRBJ2-7 TRBD1 - TRBV30 CAWSTGGRYEQYF TGTGCCTGGAGTACAGGGGGTCGCTACGAGCAGTACTTC
15 TRBJ2-7 TRBD1 - TRBV30 CAWTPNRTGGDKQYF TGTGCCTGGACCCCAAACAGGACAGGGGGCGATAAGCAGTACTTC
15 TRBJ1-1 - - TRBV5-1 CASTRAGGGISEAFF TGCGCCAGCACCCGGGCGGGGGGCGGTATATCTGAAGCTTTCTTT
18 TRBJ2-6 TRBD1 - TRBV5-5 CASSSTGVTPSGANVLTF TGTGCCAGCAGCTCGACAGGGGTCACCCCCTCTGGGGCCAACGTCCTGACTTTC
12 TRBJ2-7 - - TRBV29-1 CSATTSIHEQYF TGCAGCGCAACAACTAGTATCCACGAGCAGTACTTC
15 TRBJ1-5 - - TRBV19 CASSTRFDSNQPQHF TGTGCCAGTAGTACCAGATTCGATAGCAATCAGCCCCAGCATTTT
15 TRBJ1-4 TRBD1 few TRBV6-6 CASSFLTGIQEKLFF TGTGCCAGCAGTTTCCTGACAGGGATTCAGGAAAAACTGTTTTTT
13 TRBJ1-2 - - TRBV19 CASSLQTDYGYTF TGTGCCAGTAGTCTTCAGACTGACTATGGCTACACCTTC
15 TRBJ2-7 TRBD1 few TRBV6-1 CASSLGTGSSYEQYF TGTGCCAGCAGTCTCGGGACAGGAAGCTCCTACGAGCAGTACTTC
15 TRBJ1-1 TRBD1 - TRBV7-2 CASSPQQGAGTEAFF TGTGCCAGCAGCCCACAACAGGGGGCGGGGACTGAAGCTTTCTTT
13 TRBJ1-2 TRBD1 - TRBV5-1 CASSPGQVRGYTF TGCGCCAGCAGCCCGGGACAGGTCAGAGGCTACACCTTC
15 TRBJ1-2 TRBD1 - TRBV18 CASSPVRDREYGYTF TGTGCCAGCTCACCCGTAAGGGACAGGGAGTATGGCTACACCTTC
12 TRBJ2-3 - - TRBV7-2 CASSPGTDTQYF TGTGCCAGCAGCCCGGGCACAGATACGCAGTATTTT
12 TRBJ1-1 - - TRBV6-1 CASSVQNTEAFF TGTGCCAGCAGTGTCCAGAACACTGAAGCTTTCTTT
17 TRBJ1-6 TRBD1 - TRBV5-1 CASSYEGGGSYNSPLHF TGCGCCAGCAGCTACGAAGGGGGCGGTTCCTATAATTCACCCCTCCACTTT
14 TRBJ2-7 - - TRBV27 CASSLLGAINEQYF TGTGCCAGCAGTTTACTGGGGGCCATCAACGAGCAGTACTTC
15 TRBJ2-5 - - TRBV18 CASSPIYGGQETQYF TGTGCCAGCTCACCAATCTATGGAGGGCAAGAGACCCAGTACTTC
14 TRBJ1-1 TRBD1 - TRBV9 CASSEGALVTEAFF TGTGCCAGCAGCGAGGGGGCTTTGGTCACTGAAGCTTTCTTT
13 TRBJ1-1 - - TRBV25-1 CASSADMATEAFF TGTGCCAGCAGCGCCGACATGGCCACTGAAGCTTTCTTT
16 TRBJ1-2 TRBD1 - TRBV19 CASSSYGQGILYGYTF TGTGCCAGTAGTAGCTACGGACAGGGGATACTCTATGGCTACACCTTC
15 TRBJ2-5 - - TRBV5-1 CASSFLGGGEETQYF TGCGCCAGCAGCTTTTTAGGGGGGGGCGAGGAGACCCAGTACTTC
15 TRBJ2-5 - once TRBV4-2 CASSQARTQSGTQYF TGTGCCAGCAGCCAAGCCCGGACTCAGTCAGGGACCCAGTACTTC
16 TRBJ2-5 TRBD2 few TRBV9 CASSAMSGRASETQYF TGTGCCAGCAGCGCAATGAGCGGGAGGGCCTCAGAGACCCAGTACTTC
13 TRBJ2-5 - - TRBV5-1 CASSLGSGETQYF TGCGCCAGCAGCTTGGGGAGCGGGGAGACCCAGTACTTC
14 TRBJ1-3 TRBD1 once TRBV6-1 CASSSTGSGNTIYF TGTGCCAGCAGCTCGACAGGGTCCGGAAACACCATATATTTT
15 TRBJ2-7 - once TRBV5-5 CASSFQPPRTYEQYF TGTGCCAGCAGCTTCCAGCCGCCCAGGACCTACGAGCAGTACTTC
13 TRBJ1-3 - - TRBV6-6 CASSYVEGNTIYF TGTGCCAGCAGTTACGTAGAAGGAAACACCATATATTTT
13 TRBJ2-5 TRBD1 - TRBV11-3 CASSLVRGETQYF TGTGCCAGCAGCTTAGTCAGGGGGGAGACCCAGTACTTC
15 TRBJ2-5 - once TRBV6-1 CASSELRGGFKTQYF TGTGCCAGCAGTGAATTGAGAGGAGGGTTTAAGACCCAGTACTTC